This T cell receptor beta chain was identified in a study of tumor-infiltrating lymphocytes in primary liver carcinoma. Study summary: These were node-negative, non-metastatic T1-T3 tumors of roughly 4 to 11 cm. Productive TCRbeta reads per sample were roughly 3.5 to 7.13 million, not differing by tissue.

Co-extracted RNA and DNA came from about 19-30 mg of unsorted bulk tissue. CDR1 is SGHAT and CDR2 is FQNNGV in the germline V gene. This CDR3 region has 16 residues. As to this clonotype: An end of the junction differs from the germline gene, which may be a read error.

Total RNA amounting to 500 ng was the source from which TCR beta cDNA was made with a constant-region primer. Sequencing libraries for TCR beta derived from three nested multiplex PCR rounds that used slightly modified ARM-PCR. Rounds one and two of PCR, each of 10 cycles, were primed with TRBV1-TRBV30 forward primers and a C-beta reverse primer. Each CDR3 protein gets one entry after TCRdb re-called the multiplex PCR reads with MiXCR. This sample has approximately 30,000 distinct CDR3 sequences, with 71% found just once. The gene calls are TRBV11-2 and TRBJ2-1, with TRBD2 as a possible D gene (6 bases). The sample was liver tumor tissue from sampling region 3. The sample's subset: tumor region T3, left-lateral pole. The sequence came from a woman aged 25 to 39 with primary liver carcinoma and hepatitis B virus infection. The CDR3 here is CASSTSLPGEYNEQFF. The CDR3 DNA is TGCGCCAGCAGCACCTCTCTACCGGGAGAATACAATGAGCAGTTCTTC.